The rows below give T cell receptor beta chains drawn from one sample of a study of cytotoxic CD8 clonotypes in ibrutinib-treated CLL. The protocol was immunoSEQ multiplex PCR, while the TCRdb copy is restricted to in-frame clones and leaves out a portion. This sample yields approximately 280,000 clones, of which 76% are seen a single time; roughly 6% belongs to the top ten. The material was PBMCs, obtained at disease progression, from a patient treated with ibrutinib. These receptors were taken from a human donor with chronic lymphocytic leukemia. CDR3s include the opening cysteine and the closing phenylalanine or tryptophan. The D gene is left open where the match is weak. The listing skips clone size in some rows; elsewhere it reads once, few, many or a size class.

D gene: NA; V gene: TRBV27; J gene: TRBJ2-2; clone size: once; CDR3 protein: CASSSYLLANTGELFF; CDR3 DNA: TGTGCCAGCAGTTCTTACCTTCTTGCGAACACCGGGGAGCTGTTTTTT
D gene: NA; V gene: TRBV18; J gene: TRBJ1-4; clone size: NA; CDR3 protein: CASSPRGSEKLFF; CDR3 DNA: TGTGCCAGCTCACCGAGGGGCTCTGAAAAACTGTTTTTT
D gene: NA; V gene: TRBV5-1; J gene: TRBJ2-4; clone size: NA; CDR3 protein: CASSLTGLGNIQYF; CDR3 DNA: TGCGCCAGCAGCTTGACAGGGCTAGGAAACATTCAGTACTTC
D gene: NA; V gene: TRBV25-1; J gene: TRBJ2-6; clone size: NA; CDR3 protein: CASSEWDSSGANVLTF; CDR3 DNA: TGTGCCAGCAGTGAATGGGACTCCTCTGGGGCCAACGTCCTGACTTTC
D gene: NA; V gene: TRBV4-1; J gene: TRBJ2-5; clone size: NA; CDR3 protein: CASSPEDPFRDGGETQYF; CDR3 DNA: TGCGCCAGCAGCCCTGAGGACCCGTTCCGGGACGGCGGGGAGACCCAGTACTTC
D gene: NA; V gene: TRBV11-2; J gene: TRBJ2-1; clone size: NA; CDR3 protein: CASSLRRELQTFF; CDR3 DNA: TGTGCCAGCAGCTTAAGGCGGGAACTACAGACGTTCTTC
D gene: NA; V gene: TRBV7-8; J gene: TRBJ2-7; clone size: NA; CDR3 protein: CASSLEGRASSYEQYF; CDR3 DNA: TGTGCCAGCAGCTTAGAAGGGCGGGCAAGCTCCTACGAGCAGTACTTC
D gene: NA; V gene: TRBV6-1; J gene: TRBJ1-5; clone size: few; CDR3 protein: CASTTNSNQPQHF; CDR3 DNA: TGTGCCAGCACCACCAATAGCAATCAGCCCCAGCATTTT
D gene: NA; V gene: TRBV6-5; J gene: TRBJ1-1; clone size: once; CDR3 protein: CASSYLHPNTEAFF; CDR3 DNA: TGTGCCAGCAGTTACCTACATCCAAACACTGAAGCTTTCTTT
D gene: NA; V gene: TRBV5-1; J gene: TRBJ2-2; clone size: few; CDR3 protein: CASSLADRNTGELFF; CDR3 DNA: TGCGCCAGCAGCTTGGCCGACCGGAACACCGGGGAGCTGTTTTTT
D gene: NA; V gene: TRBV10-2; J gene: TRBJ1-2; clone size: few; CDR3 protein: CASMEGPANYGYTF; CDR3 DNA: TGCGCCAGCATGGAGGGACCAGCTAACTATGGCTACACCTTC